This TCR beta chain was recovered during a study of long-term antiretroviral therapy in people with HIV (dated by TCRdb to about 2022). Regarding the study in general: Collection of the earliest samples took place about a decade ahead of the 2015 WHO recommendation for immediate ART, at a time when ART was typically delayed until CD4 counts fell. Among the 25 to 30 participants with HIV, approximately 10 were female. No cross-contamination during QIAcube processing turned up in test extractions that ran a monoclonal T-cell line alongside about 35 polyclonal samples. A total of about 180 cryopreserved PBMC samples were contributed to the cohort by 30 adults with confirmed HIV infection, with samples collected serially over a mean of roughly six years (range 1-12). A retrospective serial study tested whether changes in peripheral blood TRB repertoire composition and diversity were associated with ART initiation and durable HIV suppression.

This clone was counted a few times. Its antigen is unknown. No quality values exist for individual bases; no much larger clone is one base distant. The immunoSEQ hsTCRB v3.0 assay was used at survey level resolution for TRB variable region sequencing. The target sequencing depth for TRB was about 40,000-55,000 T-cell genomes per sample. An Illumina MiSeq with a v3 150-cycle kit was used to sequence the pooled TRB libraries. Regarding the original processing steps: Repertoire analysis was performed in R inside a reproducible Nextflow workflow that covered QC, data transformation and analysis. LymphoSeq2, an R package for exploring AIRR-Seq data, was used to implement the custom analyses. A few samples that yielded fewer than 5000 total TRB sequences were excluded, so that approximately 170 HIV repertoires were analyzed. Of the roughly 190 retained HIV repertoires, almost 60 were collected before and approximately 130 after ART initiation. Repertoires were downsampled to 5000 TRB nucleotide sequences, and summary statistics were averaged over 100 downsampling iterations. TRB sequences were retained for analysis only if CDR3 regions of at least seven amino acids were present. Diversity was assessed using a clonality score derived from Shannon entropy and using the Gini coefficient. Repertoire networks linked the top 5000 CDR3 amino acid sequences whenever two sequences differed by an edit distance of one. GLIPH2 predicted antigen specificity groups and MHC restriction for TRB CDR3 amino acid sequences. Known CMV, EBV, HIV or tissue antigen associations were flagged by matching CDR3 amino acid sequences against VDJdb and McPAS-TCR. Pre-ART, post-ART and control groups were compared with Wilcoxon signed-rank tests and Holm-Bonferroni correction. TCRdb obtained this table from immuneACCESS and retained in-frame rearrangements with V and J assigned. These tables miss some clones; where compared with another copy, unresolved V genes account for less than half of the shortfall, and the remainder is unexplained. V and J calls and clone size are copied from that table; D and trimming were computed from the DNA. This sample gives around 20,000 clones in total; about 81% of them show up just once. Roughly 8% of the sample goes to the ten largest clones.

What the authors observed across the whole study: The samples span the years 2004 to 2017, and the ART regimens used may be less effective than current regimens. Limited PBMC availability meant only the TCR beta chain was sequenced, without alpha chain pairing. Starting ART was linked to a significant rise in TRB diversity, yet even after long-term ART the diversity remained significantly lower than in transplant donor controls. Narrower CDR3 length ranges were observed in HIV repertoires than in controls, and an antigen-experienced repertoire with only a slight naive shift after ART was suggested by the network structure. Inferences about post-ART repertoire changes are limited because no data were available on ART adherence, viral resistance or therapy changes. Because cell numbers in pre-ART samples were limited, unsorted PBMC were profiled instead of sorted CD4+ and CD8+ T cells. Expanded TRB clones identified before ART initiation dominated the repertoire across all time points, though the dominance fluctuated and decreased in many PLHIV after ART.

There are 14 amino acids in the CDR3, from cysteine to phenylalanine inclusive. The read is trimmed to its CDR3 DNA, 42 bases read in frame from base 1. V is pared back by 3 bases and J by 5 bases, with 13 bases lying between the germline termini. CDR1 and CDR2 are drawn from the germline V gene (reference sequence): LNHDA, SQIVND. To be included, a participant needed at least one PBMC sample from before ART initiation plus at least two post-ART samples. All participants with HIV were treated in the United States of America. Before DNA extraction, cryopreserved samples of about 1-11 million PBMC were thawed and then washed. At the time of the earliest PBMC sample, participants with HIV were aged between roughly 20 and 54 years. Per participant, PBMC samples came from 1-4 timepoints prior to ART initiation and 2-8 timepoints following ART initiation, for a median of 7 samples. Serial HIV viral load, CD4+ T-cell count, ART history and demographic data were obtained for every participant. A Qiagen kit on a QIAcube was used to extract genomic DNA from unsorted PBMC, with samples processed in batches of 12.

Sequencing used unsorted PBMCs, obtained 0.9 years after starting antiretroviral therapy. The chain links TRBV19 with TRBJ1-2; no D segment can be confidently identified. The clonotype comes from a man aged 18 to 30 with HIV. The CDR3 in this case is CASSMPGRHYGYTF. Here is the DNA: TGTGCCAGTAGTATGCCTGGGAGGCATTATGGCTACACCTTC.